These 23 T cell receptor beta chains originate from one sample sequenced in a study of T cells in localized non-small cell lung cancer. Data came from immunoSEQ multiplex PCR; TCRdb stores just in-frame clones and leaves some out. Here the sample spans about 39,000 clones, about 85% being singletons. Sequenced material: PBMCs, taken before any cancer treatment. The receptors here all came from a woman aged 40 to 75 with stage II squamous cell lung carcinoma.

The chain couples TRBV6-5 to TRBJ2-2; perhaps TRBD2 as D (5 bases). The V end lost 4 bases, the J end lost 4 bases, and 13 bases lay between the germline ends. Germline loops: CDR1 MNHEY, CDR2 SVGAGI. This CDR3 spans 15 amino acids. Here the CDR3 DNA reads TGTGCCAGCAGTTTGGGAGTGCTAACCACCGGGGAGCTGTTTTTT. Residues: CASSLGVLTTGELFF.

The V gene is TRBV7-9, the J gene TRBJ2-1; 10 bases line up with TRBD2. The CDR3 runs to 16 residues. J gave up 7 bases and V 5 bases, and 11 bases lay outside the gene matches. CDR1 and CDR2 from the germline V gene are SEHNR and FQNEAQ (reference sequence). The CDR3 loop reads CASSPDWPSGRNEQFF. The CDR3 bases are TGTGCCAGCAGCCCCGATTGGCCTAGCGGGAGAAATGAGCAGTTCTTC.

Remarks on this clone: The DNA is left out, because the CDR3 cannot be placed on it with certainty; the CDR3 is given as TCRdb lists it. The V and J genes are TRBV6-1 and TRBJ2-3; the tabulated D call, TRBD1, remains unverified against the DNA. The CDR3 numbers 15 amino acids, ends counted. Germline V gene lookup returns CDR1 MNHNS and CDR2 SASEGT. CDR3 sequence: CASAPFGPGADTQYF.

The J gene is TRBJ2-7, the V gene TRBV2; D might be TRBD2 (5 bases). This CDR3 has 15 amino acids. Germline values: CDR1 SNHLY, CDR2 FYNNEI. Trimming left V 4 bases short and J 6 bases short, with 19 bases between. CDR3 DNA: TGTGCCAGCAGTGGATCGGGGTCCTCCTTGGGCGAGCAGTACGTC. Translated, it gives CASSGSGSSLGEQYV.

The rearrangement uses TRBV15 and TRBJ1-5; D might be TRBD1 (5 bases). Germline CDR1 and CDR2: LNHNV and YYDKDF (reference sequence). V lost 5 bases and J 1 base, leaving 12 bases between the germline ends. The CDR3 covers 15 residues. In DNA, the CDR3 is TGTGCCACCAGCCGAAGGTCAGGGAGCAATCAGCCCCAGCATTTT. Protein: CATSRRSGSNQPQHF.

This clone was seen just once. The chain is built from TRBV11-2 and TRBJ2-7; 7 bases are shared with TRBD1. After removal of 2 bases from V and 2 bases from J, the junction contained 6 bases not matched to a gene. The germline V gene encodes CDR1 SGHAT and CDR2 FQNNGV. The CDR3 runs 15 residues. CDR3 residues: CASSLSGQGAYEQYF. CDR3 sequence (DNA): TGTGCCAGCAGCTTATCGGGTCAGGGGGCCTACGAGCAGTACTTC.

The gene calls are TRBV19 and TRBJ1-2; no definite D call. V lost 9 bases and J lost 4, with 12 bases in between. The CDR3 loop spans 12 amino acids. The germline V gene has CDR1 LNHDA and CDR2 SQIVND (reference sequence). The CDR3 loop reads CASGGVGYGYTF. In nucleotides, the CDR3 is TGTGCCAGCGGCGGCGTCGGCTATGGCTACACCTTC.

This chain connects TRBV28 to TRBJ2-3; 7 bases are a match to TRBD1. This CDR3 has 15 residues. V trimming: 4 bases; J trimming: 3 bases; junction bases outside the gene matches: 7. Germline values: CDR1 MDHEN, CDR2 SYDVKM. The CDR3 spells CASSSGGFTTDTQYF. CDR3 nucleotide sequence: TGTGCCAGCAGTTCAGGGGGTTTCACAACAGATACGCAGTATTTT.

This chain links TRBV6-1 with TRBJ2-7; the D gene is possibly TRBD1 (5 bases). There are 15 residues in the CDR3. Trimming took off 2 bases at V and 5 bases at J, with 16 bases between the two ends. The germline V gene encodes CDR1 MNHNS and CDR2 SASEGT. The DNA of the CDR3 is TGTGCCAGCAGTGAACCACAGGCTATATTGAACGAGCAGTACGTC. This translates into CASSEPQAILNEQYV.

This chain connects TRBV20-1 to TRBJ2-7; D uncertain. V was trimmed by 0 bases and J by 4 bases, leaving 4 bases between them. This CDR3 has 11 residues. Germline CDR1 is DFQATT and CDR2 is SNEGSKA (reference sequence). In DNA form, the CDR3 reads TGCAGTGCTAGAGATCAGTACGAGCAGTACTTC. It translates to CSARDQYEQYF.

The V call is TRBV18, the J call TRBJ2-5; TRBD1 might be the D (5 bases). Trimming shortened V by 1 base and J by 1 base, and 7 bases separated the two germline ends. This CDR3 has 14 residues. Germline CDR1 is KGHSH and CDR2 is LQKENI. The CDR3 DNA reads as TGTGCCAGCTCACCACAAGACAGCCAAGAGACCCAGTACTTC. It codes for CASSPQDSQETQYF.

The rearrangement links TRBV7-8 to TRBJ1-2; 7 nucleotides align to TRBD1. This CDR3 has 14 amino acids. Germline V gene lookup returns CDR1 SGHVS and CDR2 FQNEAQ. The J segment lost 4 bases and the V segment lost 3 bases, leaving 5 bases of the junction unmatched. In nucleotides, the CDR3 is TGTGCCAGCAGCTTGGTAGGGGGCGGCTATGGCTACACCTTC. Amino acids: CASSLVGGGYGYTF.

Only a few counts were recorded for this clone. The chain uses TRBV6-5 and TRBJ1-1; D is uncertain. Trimming removed 5 bases at V and 7 bases at J, with 14 bases between. The CDR3 sequence is 13 residues long. Germline V gene data show CDR1 as MNHEY and CDR2 as SVGAGI. The CDR3 reads CASSNTSPGEAFF. The CDR3, as DNA: TGTGCCAGCAGTAATACCTCTCCGGGTGAAGCTTTCTTT.

The CDR3 DNA is TGTGCCAGCAGCCGGGACAGGTTTTACGAGCAGTACGTC. Translating it yields CASSRDRFYEQYV. The chain uses TRBV13 and TRBJ2-7, with TRBD1 matching 8 bases. V lost 5 bases, J lost 4 bases, and 4 bases stayed unmatched. CDR1 and CDR2 from the germline V gene are PRHDT and FYEKMQ (reference sequence). This CDR3 comprises 13 residues.

This chain links TRBV28 with TRBJ2-1; a possible D gene is TRBD2 (5 bases). The germline gives CDR1 MDHEN, CDR2 SYDVKM. V dropped 4 bases and J dropped 1 base, with 17 bases sitting between them. This CDR3 spans 17 amino acids. CDR3 residues: CASSSPFVRGSYNEQFF. The CDR3 nucleotides are TGTGCCAGCAGTTCGCCCTTCGTTCGGGGTTCCTACAATGAGCAGTTCTTC.

The V and J genes are TRBV28 and TRBJ1-1; maybe TRBD1 (6 bases). Between the trimmed V and J ends, which lost 2 bases and 5 bases, there was a span of 12 bases. The CDR3 totals 14 residues. Germline loops: CDR1 MDHEN, CDR2 SYDVKM. The DNA for the CDR3 is TGTGCCAGCAGTTTACGTGTCAGGGGAACTGAAGCTTTCTTT. Translation: CASSLRVRGTEAFF.

V and J are TRBV9 and TRBJ2-1, with 9 bases fitting TRBD1. V dropped 3 bases and J dropped 3; count of bases not matched to a gene: 4. The germline CDR1 and CDR2 sequences are SGDLS and YYNGEE. The CDR3 contains 15 residues. CDR3 sequence (DNA): TGTGCCAGCAGCGAGGGGACAGGGTACTACAATGAGCAGTTCTTC. Amino acid sequence: CASSEGTGYYNEQFF.

J is TRBJ2-3 and V is TRBV27, with D possibly TRBD1 on 5 matching bases. Germline CDR1 and CDR2: MNHEY and SMNVEV (reference sequence). CDR3 length equals 15 residues. Trimming took 5 bases from V and 1 from J, leaving 13 bases between them. CDR3 nucleotide sequence: TGTGCCAGCAGTGGGTCAGGGTCAGGCACAGATACGCAGTATTTT. This sequence encodes CASSGSGSGTDTQYF.

The genes are TRBV19 and TRBJ1-2; 8 bases align to TRBD1. V dropped 4 bases and J dropped 2; count of bases not matched to a gene: 6. Germline V gene sequence: CDR1 LNHDA, CDR2 SQIVND (reference sequence). The CDR3 consists of 15 residues. CDR3 in amino acids: CASSTTGEANYGYTF. CDR3 nucleotide sequence: TGTGCCAGTAGTACGACAGGGGAGGCGAACTATGGCTACACCTTC.

The chain carries TRBV25-1 and TRBJ1-4, with a possible D match to TRBD1 (5 bases). In germline, CDR1 is MGHDK, CDR2 SYGVNS. The CDR3 totals 15 residues. The germline V and J ends were trimmed by 2 bases and 5 bases, with 12 bases remaining between them. The CDR3 DNA sequence: TGTGCCAGCAGTGAACAGGGACCCCACAATGAAAAACTGTTTTTT. Its protein is CASSEQGPHNEKLFF.

The gene calls are TRBV7-2 and TRBJ2-7; TRBD2 might be the D (6 bases). V lost 0 bases to trimming and J lost 0 bases, with 6 bases between them. The CDR3 sequence is 14 residues long. Germline assignment: CDR1 SGHTA and CDR2 FQGNSA. The CDR3 nucleotides read TGTGCCAGCAGCTTAGCGGGAGGCTCCTACGAGCAGTACTTC. The encoded protein is CASSLAGGSYEQYF.

Only a few counts were recorded for this clone. This CDR3 is also generated by other DNA sequences in the sample. J is TRBJ1-1 and V is TRBV27; maybe TRBD1 (5 bases). Germline-derived CDR1 and CDR2 are MNHEY and SMNVEV (reference sequence). The CDR3 loop spans 13 amino acids. The ends were cut back, 5 bases at V and 2 bases at J, with 9 bases in the middle. CDR3 in DNA: TGTGCCAGCAGTACCCAGGGTAACACTGAAGCTTTCTTT. This encodes CASSTQGNTEAFF.

The chain joins TRBV28 to TRBJ1-5, with 11 bases that match TRBD1. This CDR3 is 16 amino acids long. V was clipped by 3 bases and J by 7 bases; unmatched bases: 8. CDR1 and CDR2 from the germline V gene are MDHEN and SYDVKM. The CDR3 sequence: CASSFIRTGGQQPQHF. The CDR3 DNA follows: TGTGCCAGCAGTTTCATAAGGACAGGGGGCCAGCAGCCCCAGCATTTT. The variable domain in full, completed from reference TRBV28 and TRBJ1-5, reads DVKVTQSSRYLVKRTGEKVFLECVQDMDHENMFWYRQDPGLGLRLIYFSYDVKMKEKGDIPEGYSVSREKKERFSLILESASTNQTSMYLCASSFIRTGGQQPQHFGDGTRLSIL.